The 2 T cell receptor beta chains below all came from one sample that was sequenced in a study of blood T cells in healthy people across ages. Then a second PCR, running about 6 to 12 cycles, was carried out with a sample-barcoded 5' primer and a J-beta primer mix. TCRdb used MiXCR to reprocess the 5' RACE reads, holding one entry per CDR3 protein. The data contain fewer than 800,000 distinct CDR3 sequences, 21% of them singletons. The source material was blood. Source of these receptors: a man aged 65 to 79 in good health.

J is TRBJ2-7 and V is TRBV29-1; D is uncertain. The CDR3 has 11 amino acids. Germline V gene data show CDR1 as SQVTM and CDR2 as ANQGSEA. V was shortened by 4 bases and J by 3 bases, with 7 bases between the two germline ends. CDR3 DNA: TGCAGCGTTGGAGACTTCTACGAGCAGTACTTC. Protein: CSVGDFYEQYF.

This clonotype has more than one count but fewer than ten. The CDR3 reads CASSDSPIQGETQYF. CDR3 DNA sequence: TGTGCCAGCAGTGATTCTCCGATTCAGGGGGAGACCCAGTACTTC. This chain links TRBV25-1 with TRBJ2-5; D possibly corresponds to TRBD1 (6 bases). The ends were cut back, 3 bases at V and 5 bases at J, with 16 bases in the middle. The CDR3 is 15 amino acids. Germline CDR1 MGHDK, CDR2 SYGVNS.